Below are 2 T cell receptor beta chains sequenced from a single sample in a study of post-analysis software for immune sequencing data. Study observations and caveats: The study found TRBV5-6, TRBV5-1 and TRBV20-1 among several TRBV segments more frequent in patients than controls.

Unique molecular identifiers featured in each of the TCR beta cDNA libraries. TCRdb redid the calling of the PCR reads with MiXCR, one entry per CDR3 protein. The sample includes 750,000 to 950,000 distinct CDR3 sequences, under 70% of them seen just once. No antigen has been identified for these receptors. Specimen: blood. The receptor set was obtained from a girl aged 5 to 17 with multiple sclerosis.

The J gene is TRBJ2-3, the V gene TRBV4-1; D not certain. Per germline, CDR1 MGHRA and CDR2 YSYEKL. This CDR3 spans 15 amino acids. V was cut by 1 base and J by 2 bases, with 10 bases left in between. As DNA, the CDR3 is TGCGCCAGCAGCCAAGGATGGTCGATCACAGATACGCAGTATTTT. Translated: CASSQGWSITDTQYF.

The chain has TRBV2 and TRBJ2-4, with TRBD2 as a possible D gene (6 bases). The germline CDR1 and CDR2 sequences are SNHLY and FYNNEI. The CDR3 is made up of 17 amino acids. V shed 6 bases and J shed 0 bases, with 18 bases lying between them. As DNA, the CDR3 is TGTGCCAGCAGCCGAGAAGGACGGGGGATAGCCAAAAACATTCAGTACTTC. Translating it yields CASSREGRGIAKNIQYF.